The clone carrying this T cell receptor beta chain was counted ten times or more. In the library, each TCR cDNA molecule bore its own unique molecular identifier. TCRdb called the 5' RACE reads again in MiXCR, with one record for every CDR3 protein. The sample has about 23,000 distinct CDR3 sequences, 9% to 10% seen once. This sample was taken from a study of spatial heterogeneity in lung cancer. Overall study: When available, follow-up PBMC samples taken a median of around 2 years after resection were sequenced.

The CDR3 runs 13 residues. V lost 6 bases and J 6 bases, leaving 15 bases between the germline ends. Germline assignment: CDR1 SEHNR and CDR2 FQNEAQ (reference sequence). Noted time point: blood at routine non-recurrence follow-up after resection. TCRs were sequenced from unsorted whole RNA of tumor, nontumor lung or PBMC. Sequenced here: PBMCs, sampled at follow-up. The sequence was obtained from a male donor with early-stage non-small cell lung cancer. The rearrangement links TRBV7-9 to TRBJ2-7; D perhaps matches TRBD2 (6 bases). The CDR3 DNA reads TGTGCCAGCAGGGATGGGACTTCGCGCGAGCAGTACTTC. Its translation is CASRDGTSREQYF.